This T cell receptor (beta chain) originates from a study of OX40 agonist ivuxolimab in advanced cancers. Study as a whole: As their treatment, patients were administered ivuxolimab, an agonistic anti-OX40 (CD134) antibody. Dosing consisted of intravenous ivuxolimab at 0.01 to 10 mg/kg every 2 weeks. From about 20 to 80 years was the age range, with a mean of around 56 years, and around 84% were male.

Study conclusions and caveats: Antigen specificity was not determined for the expanded peripheral T cells.

On this clone: Its target is unknown.

Libraries were prepared by immunoSEQ multiplex PCR; TCRdb keeps only in-frame clonotypes and omits some of them. Counted here are fewer than 100,000 clones, roughly 89% occurring once; the ten biggest clones make up roughly 0.5%. The material was CD4+ or CD8+ T cells sorted from blood, obtained in a trial of the OX40 agonist ivuxolimab. The sequence was obtained from an adult with an advanced solid tumor such as melanoma, head and neck, liver or kidney cancer.

The chain's CDR3 is CASSTQTGGSGETQYF. Written as DNA, the CDR3 is TGTGCCAGCAGCACCCAGACAGGGGGCTCTGGAGAGACCCAGTACTTC. V usage is TRBV11-2 and J usage is TRBJ2-5, with 10 bases lining up with TRBD1. The CDR3 is made up of 16 amino acids. In germline, CDR1 is SGHAT, CDR2 FQNNGV. Trimming cost V 5 bases and J 4 bases; bases outside gene matches: 10.